This is a list of T cell receptor beta chains from one sample in a study of vaccination and CD4 T cells after COVID-19. TCRdb reprocessed the PCR reads with MiXCR, giving one entry per CDR3 protein. The data show over 8,500 distinct CDR3 sequences, with 22% seen just once and roughly an eighth held by the top ten. These receptors lack a known antigen. Material: CD4+ T cells from blood, cultured in vitro, obtained after SARS-CoV-2 vaccination. The receptors come from a human donor who had recovered from COVID-19. CDR3s include the opening cysteine and the closing phenylalanine or tryptophan. Fields, in order: clone size, D gene, V gene, J gene, CDR3 length, CDR3 DNA, CDR3 protein. A D gene is named only where the DNA matches it firmly. Not every row has a clone size; where given, it reads once, few, many or a size class.

clone size: few
D gene: TRBD2
V gene: TRBV20-1
J gene: TRBJ2-1
CDR3 length: 15
CDR3 DNA: TGCAGTGCTCCTCGGACTAGCGGGAGATACAATGAGCAGTTCTTC
CDR3 protein: CSAPRTSGRYNEQFF

clone size: few
D gene: TRBD2
V gene: TRBV5-4
J gene: TRBJ2-2
CDR3 length: 17
CDR3 DNA: TGTGCCAGCAGCTTGGCGACTAGCGGGAGGCGTCCCGGGGAGCTGTTTTTT
CDR3 protein: CASSLATSGRRPGELFF

clone size: once
D gene: NA
V gene: TRBV14
J gene: TRBJ2-3
CDR3 length: 13
CDR3 DNA: TGTGCCAGCAGCCAAAATCTGGAAGATACGCAGTATTTT
CDR3 protein: CASSQNLEDTQYF

clone size: few
D gene: NA
V gene: TRBV10-1
J gene: TRBJ2-1
CDR3 length: 16
CDR3 DNA: TGCGCCAGCAGTGAGCGGGCTAGCAGATCCTACAATGAGCAGTTCTTC
CDR3 protein: CASSERASRSYNEQFF

clone size: NA
D gene: TRBD1
V gene: TRBV2
J gene: TRBJ1-6
CDR3 length: 15
CDR3 DNA: TGTGCCAGCAAACAGGGGGCTGACTTTAATTCACCCCTCCACTTT
CDR3 protein: CASKQGADFNSPLHF

clone size: NA
D gene: TRBD2
V gene: TRBV7-3
J gene: TRBJ2-5
CDR3 length: 15
CDR3 DNA: TGTGCCAGCAGGAAATTAGCGGGACCTCAAGAGACCCAGTACTTC
CDR3 protein: CASRKLAGPQETQYF

clone size: few
D gene: NA
V gene: TRBV7-2
J gene: TRBJ2-7
CDR3 length: 18
CDR3 DNA: TGTGCCAGCAGCTCTAGAGGAAGGGGCGGGGCTCGCTCCTACGAGCAGTACTTC
CDR3 protein: CASSSRGRGGARSYEQYF

clone size: NA
D gene: NA
V gene: TRBV7-6
J gene: TRBJ1-4
CDR3 length: 16
CDR3 DNA: TGTGCCAGCAGCTTACCCCGGGAAGGGCGGAATGAAAAACTGTTTTTT
CDR3 protein: CASSLPREGRNEKLFF

clone size: NA
D gene: TRBD1
V gene: TRBV7-3
J gene: TRBJ1-6
CDR3 length: 14
CDR3 DNA: TGTGCCAGCAGCCGGGGACAGTCGGAATCACCCCTCCACTTT
CDR3 protein: CASSRGQSESPLHF

clone size: NA
D gene: TRBD2
V gene: TRBV28
J gene: TRBJ2-6
CDR3 length: 16
CDR3 DNA: TGTGCCAGCTGTGCGGGAGGATCGGCTGGGGCCAACGTCCTGACTTTC
CDR3 protein: CASCAGGSAGANVLTF

clone size: few
D gene: NA
V gene: TRBV28
J gene: TRBJ2-3
CDR3 length: 13
CDR3 DNA: TGTGCCAGCATTCAAGGACTCACAGATACGCAGTATTTT
CDR3 protein: CASIQGLTDTQYF

clone size: NA
D gene: NA
V gene: TRBV27
J gene: TRBJ1-2
CDR3 length: 14
CDR3 DNA: TGTGCCAGCAGTTTAGGGGCCGGGAACTATGGCTACACCTTC
CDR3 protein: CASSLGAGNYGYTF

clone size: few
D gene: NA
V gene: TRBV20-1
J gene: TRBJ1-2
CDR3 length: 10
CDR3 DNA: TGCAGTGCTAGTATCTATGGCTACACCTTC
CDR3 protein: CSASIYGYTF

clone size: NA
D gene: NA
V gene: TRBV28
J gene: TRBJ1-1
CDR3 length: 14
CDR3 DNA: TGTGCCAGCAGACCCCCCCCGGGGAACACTGAAGCTTTCTTT
CDR3 protein: CASRPPPGNTEAFF

clone size: few
D gene: TRBD1
V gene: TRBV4-2
J gene: TRBJ1-1
CDR3 length: 16
CDR3 DNA: TGTGCCAGCAGCCAGGGGGACAGGGTCGGGAACACTGAAGCTTTCTTT
CDR3 protein: CASSQGDRVGNTEAFF

clone size: few
D gene: TRBD1
V gene: TRBV29-1
J gene: TRBJ2-3
CDR3 length: 14
CDR3 DNA: TGCAGCCCCCGAGGTAGGGGGCTTGGAGATACGCAGTATTTT
CDR3 protein: CSPRGRGLGDTQYF

clone size: NA
D gene: NA
V gene: TRBV5-1
J gene: TRBJ2-5
CDR3 length: 11
CDR3 DNA: TGCGCCAGCAGATTCCAAGAGACCCAGTACTTC
CDR3 protein: CASRFQETQYF

clone size: few
D gene: NA
V gene: TRBV7-2
J gene: TRBJ2-3
CDR3 length: 15
CDR3 DNA: TGTGCCAGCACCGGATTCGGAGGACCCACAGATACGCAGTATTTT
CDR3 protein: CASTGFGGPTDTQYF